This T cell receptor beta chain emerged from a study of vaccination effects on CD4 cells after COVID-19 (dated by TCRdb to 2021 to 2024). Regarding the research as a whole: The ViraFEST assay stimulated PBMC with viral peptide pools and then used TCR sequencing to identify antigen-specific CD4+ T cell clonotypes by expansion. Post-vaccine samples across the study were collected a median of 72 days after the second dose, with a range of 14 to 241. Some 2 million PBMC per well were cultured in IMDM with about 4.8% human AB serum, 10 IU/ml IL-2 and gentamicin, plus 10 ug/ml peptides. The study compared SARS-CoV-2 spike-specific CD4+ TCR repertoires before and after mRNA vaccination in COVID-19 convalescent patients and infection-naive vaccine recipients. Altogether, some 10 COVID-19 convalescent patients and 4 SARS-CoV-2-naive healthy vaccine recipients made up the full study. Cultures from other donors in the study were sequenced with the Oncomine TCR Beta short-read assay on an Illumina iSeq 100. Findings and caveats that apply to the study as a whole: At late post-vaccination timepoints, both infection-induced and vaccine-induced clones showed marked clonal contraction, consistent with waning T cell responses. In healthy vaccine recipients, vaccine-induced clones were almost all SARS-CoV-2 mono-reactive, with only 1 of 255 being cross-reactive with common cold coronaviruses. The study was limited by a small number of convalescent patients, and early post-infection timepoints were lacking.

The method was the immunoSEQ multiplex PCR assay. DNA from the cultured and isolated CD4+ T cells underwent TCR beta CDR3 sequencing. Turning to the authors' computational methods: The analysis removed non-productive TCR sequences, trimmed reads to the CDR3 region, and retained only CDR3s that were 7 or more amino acids long. The MANAFEST web app was used to identify antigen-specific clonotypes by comparing expansion in peptide wells with expansion in reference cultures. To be called positive, a clone needed expansion at FDR<0.05 compared with the reference and with all other wells, an odds ratio greater than 5, and a frequency greater than 0.1% in two replicate wells. A clonotype was called cross-reactive if it was significantly expanded both in SARS-CoV-2 spike wells and in at least one common cold coronavirus spike condition. Using the stringdist R package, CDR3 similarity was measured by Levenshtein distance, and unrooted trees were constructed with ape in R 3.6.1. Entries here come from immuneACCESS through TCRdb and include only in-frame sequences with V and J called. Some clones fail to appear in such tables; in the studies checked, an unresolved V gene covers under half of the shortfall, and the cause of the remainder is unknown. V and J calls and clone size are copied from that table; D and trimming were computed from the DNA. The sample table records tens of thousands of clones; 70% to 80% of these occur just once. Together, the top ten hold approximately 2.4% of the sample.

Regarding this clone: Its specific antigen is unknown. Base qualities are missing; no much larger clone stands one base away.

After 10 to 11 days of culture, CD4+ T cells were isolated with the EasySep CD4+ T cell isolation kit. Two doses of either the BNT162b2 or the mRNA-1273 mRNA SARS-CoV-2 vaccine were administered to participants. Healthy vaccine recipients had no prior SARS-CoV-2 infection, confirmed by negative nucleocapsid antibodies before and after vaccination. Half of the culture medium was replaced with fresh IL-2-containing medium on days 3 and 7. Unless noted otherwise, every peptide stimulation condition was cultured in triplicate wells. PBMC were separated from whole blood using Ficoll-Paque Plus gradient centrifugation and were then either cryopreserved at -140C or used fresh. The QIAamp micro DNA kit was used to extract genomic DNA from the cultured CD4+ T cells. The starting material was CD4+ T cells from PBMCs cultured without peptide, obtained after COVID-19 vaccination. The sequence came from a human donor who received a COVID-19 vaccine.

This receptor carries the CDR3 CASNPTGQGARETQYF. The DNA sequence follows: TGCGCCAGCAACCCAACGGGACAGGGGGCCCGGGAGACCCAGTACTTC. The rearrangement combines TRBV10-2 with TRBJ2-5, with 12 middle bases fitting TRBD1. For CDR1 and CDR2, the germline V gene lists WSHSY and SAAADI. The CDR3 measures 16 amino acids from cysteine to phenylalanine. The entry retains the CDR3 DNA only, 48 bases that are in frame from base 1. V is cut back by 7 bases and J by 5 bases, with 11 bases in the junction unmatched.